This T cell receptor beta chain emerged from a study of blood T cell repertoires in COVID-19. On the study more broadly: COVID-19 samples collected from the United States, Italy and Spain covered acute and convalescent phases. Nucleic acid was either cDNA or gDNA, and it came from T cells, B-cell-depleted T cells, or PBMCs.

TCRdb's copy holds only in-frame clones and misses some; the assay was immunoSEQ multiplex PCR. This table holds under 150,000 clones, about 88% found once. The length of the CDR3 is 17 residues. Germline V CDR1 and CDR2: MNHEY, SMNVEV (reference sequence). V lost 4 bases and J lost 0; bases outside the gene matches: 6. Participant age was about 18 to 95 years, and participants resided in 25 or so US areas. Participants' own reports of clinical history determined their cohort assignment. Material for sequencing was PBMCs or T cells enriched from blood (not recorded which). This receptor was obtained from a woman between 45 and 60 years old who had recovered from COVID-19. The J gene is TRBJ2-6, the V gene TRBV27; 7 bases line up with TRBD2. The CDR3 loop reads CASSWGRAISGANVLTF. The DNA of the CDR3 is TGTGCCAGCAGTTGGGGGAGGGCCATCTCTGGGGCCAACGTCCTGACTTTC.